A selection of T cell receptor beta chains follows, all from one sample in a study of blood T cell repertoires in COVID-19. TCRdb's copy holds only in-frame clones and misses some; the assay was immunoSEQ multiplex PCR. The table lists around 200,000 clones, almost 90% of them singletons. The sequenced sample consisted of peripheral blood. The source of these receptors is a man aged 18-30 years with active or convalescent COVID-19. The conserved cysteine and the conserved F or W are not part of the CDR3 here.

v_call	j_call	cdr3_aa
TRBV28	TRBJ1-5	ASSPTGLGNQPQH
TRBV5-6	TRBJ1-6	ASSIEQGRNYNSPLH
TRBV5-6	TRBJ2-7	ASRLLAGGSYEQY
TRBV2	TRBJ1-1	ASTMRTDLGTEAF
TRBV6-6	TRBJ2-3	ASTHRGSTDTQY
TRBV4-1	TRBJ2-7	ASSFRDFWSGNYEQY
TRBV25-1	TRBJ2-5	ASSGLQGIETQY
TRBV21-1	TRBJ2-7	ASIYSRQPYEQY
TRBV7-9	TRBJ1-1	ASSSGTTVPMNTEAF
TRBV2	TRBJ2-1	ASRRRTGIYNEQF
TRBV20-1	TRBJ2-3	SASSRVNWADTQY
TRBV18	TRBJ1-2	ASSPSNYGYT
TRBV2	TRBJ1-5	ASQKTGVMDQPQH
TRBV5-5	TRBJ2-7	ASSLGTASYEQY
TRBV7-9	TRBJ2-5	ASSLLSGTGETQY
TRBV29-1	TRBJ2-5	SLRYLGGETQY
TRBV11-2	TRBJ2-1	ASSFSSGGIDEQF
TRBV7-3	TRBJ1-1	ASSRTGGNTEAF
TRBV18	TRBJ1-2	ASSYKTGVIGYGYT
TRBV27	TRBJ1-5	ASGRQGNQPQH
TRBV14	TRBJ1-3	ASSQDGWSSGNTIY
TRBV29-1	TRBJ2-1	SVISGSGGYNEQF
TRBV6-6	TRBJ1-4	ASSDRGRGREKLF
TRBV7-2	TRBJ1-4	ASSLRATNEKLF
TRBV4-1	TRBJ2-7	ASSQDRGSGYEQY
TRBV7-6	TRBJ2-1	ASSLVLAGGAGDEQF
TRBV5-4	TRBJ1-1	ASSLVGALNTEAF
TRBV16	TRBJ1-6	ASSQYSLGNSPLH
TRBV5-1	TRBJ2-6	ASSPGVGSGANVLT
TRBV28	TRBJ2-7	ASSPLTSGLH
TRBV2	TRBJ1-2	ASRPGTGGGYT
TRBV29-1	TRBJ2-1	SVGGQDYNEQF
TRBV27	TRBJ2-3	ASSYDRHSAITDTQY
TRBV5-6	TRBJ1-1	ASEGGTEAF
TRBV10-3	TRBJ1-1	AISESWGTGEAF
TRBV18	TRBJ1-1	ASSSDRANTEAF
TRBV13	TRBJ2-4	ASSPIQGAGIQY
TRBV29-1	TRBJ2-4	SAHGTALAKNIQY
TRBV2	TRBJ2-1	ASSLGTGTYNEQF
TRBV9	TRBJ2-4	ASSLAGGDGKNIQY
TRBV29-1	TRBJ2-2	SVLGAVAGTGELF
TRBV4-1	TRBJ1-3	ASSQENQRGNTIY
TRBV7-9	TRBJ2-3	ASSPLTGKGADTQY
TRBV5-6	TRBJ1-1	ASSFAGTYEVTEAF
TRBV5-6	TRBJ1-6	ASSLNPSGQLSSPLH
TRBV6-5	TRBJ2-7	ASRVGLTSNEQY
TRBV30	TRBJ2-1	AWSTTGGSYNEQF
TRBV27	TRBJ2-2	ASREARNTGELF
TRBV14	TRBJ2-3	ASSLDSDTQY
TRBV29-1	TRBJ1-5	SVADGVLGNQPQH